The 28 T cell receptor beta chains in this list originate from one sample, sequenced in a study of cytomegalovirus exposure and HLA in healthy donors. The PCR used 60 Vbeta and 13 Jbeta primers. Some clones are missing from TCRdb's copy, which holds only in-frame ones; the method was immunoSEQ multiplex PCR. The specimen's table records under 200,000 clones. The source material was PBMCs. The receptor set was obtained from a young man in good health and CMV-seronegative.

The chain carries TRBV19 and TRBJ1-3; 8 bases map to TRBD1. CDR1 LNHDA and CDR2 SQIVND come from the germline V gene (reference sequence). The CDR3 is 16 amino acids. Unmatched junction bases numbered 17, after V lost 9 bases and J lost 7 bases. The DNA of the CDR3 is TGTGCCAGCCAGCGAGGAGACAGGGGACCGTGGAACACCATATATTTT. The encoded protein is CASQRGDRGPWNTIYF.

This chain links TRBV19 with TRBJ2-2, with 7 bases aligning to TRBD2. V shed 8 bases and J 2 bases; nucleotides not matched to a gene: 5. Germline V gives CDR1 LNHDA, CDR2 SQIVND (reference sequence). The CDR3 loop spans 14 amino acids. The CDR3 nucleotides are TGTGCCAGTTGGGGGGGATTAAACACCGGGGAGCTGTTTTTT. Amino acid sequence: CASWGGLNTGELFF.

This rearrangement joins TRBV5-6 to TRBJ1-5; 9 positions agree with TRBD1. Germline V lookup: CDR1 SGHDT, CDR2 YYEEEE. V trimming: 0 bases; J trimming: 5 bases; junction bases outside the gene matches: 0. The CDR3 length is 14 residues. DNA for the CDR3: TGTGCCAGCAGCTTGGGGGACAGGGATCAGCCCCAGCATTTT. Its protein product is CASSLGDRDQPQHF.

The CDR3 DNA is TGTGCCAGCAGCTTAGCGGGAGGGTTTCCCTACGAGCAGTACTTC. Protein product: CASSLAGGFPYEQYF. The chain uses TRBV11-2 and TRBJ2-7, with 8 bases fitting TRBD2. The CDR3 sequence is 15 residues long. V lost 1 base, J lost 2 bases, and 4 bases stayed unmatched. Germline V gene sequence: CDR1 SGHAT, CDR2 FQNNGV.

CDR3 residues: CASSWTGGRTEAFF. DNA of the CDR3: TGCGCCAGCAGCTGGACAGGGGGCCGGACTGAAGCTTTCTTT. The chain joins TRBV5-1 to TRBJ1-1; 11 positions match TRBD1. The germline CDR1 and CDR2 sequences are SGHRS and YFSETQ. The CDR3 is 14 residues long. V trimming: 3 bases; J trimming: 5 bases; junction bases outside the gene matches: 3.

The chain couples TRBV5-6 to TRBJ2-2; tentative D call: TRBD1 (6 bases). V was pared by 0 bases and J by 4 bases, with 10 bases between. Germline values: CDR1 SGHDT, CDR2 YYEEEE. The CDR3 has 15 amino acids. CDR3 bases: TGTGCCAGCAGCTTGGTGGGGGCGCGCACCGGGGAGCTGTTTTTT. It specifies CASSLVGARTGELFF.

The CDR3 nucleotides are TGTGCCAGTAGTATAAGCGGGATCCAAGCCTACGAGCAGTACTTC. Translating it yields CASSISGIQAYEQYF. The V and J genes are TRBV19 and TRBJ2-7, with TRBD2 matching 7 bases. The junction had 6 bases not matched to a gene; V was cut back by 2 bases and J by 2 bases. CDR1 and CDR2 (germline): LNHDA, SQIVND (reference sequence). CDR3 length equals 15 residues.

V is TRBV15 and J is TRBJ1-2; D possibly corresponds to TRBD1 (6 bases). The CDR3 runs 13 residues. The germline V gene encodes CDR1 LNHNV and CDR2 YYDKDF (reference sequence). V lost 1 base, J lost 8 bases, and 11 bases lay in between. The CDR3 DNA follows: TGTGCCACCAGCAGAGCTATTCAGGGGGGCTACACCTTC. This translates into CATSRAIQGGYTF.

V and J are TRBV18 and TRBJ1-2, with D uncertain. Germline loops: CDR1 KGHSH, CDR2 LQKENI. Trimming stripped 3 bases from V and 0 bases from J, with 14 bases between. CDR3 length: 16 amino acids. The CDR3 loop reads CASSPAAAAPNYGYTF. The CDR3 nucleotides are TGTGCCAGCTCACCTGCGGCGGCAGCTCCTAACTATGGCTACACCTTC.

The chain uses TRBV5-6 and TRBJ2-5, with D possibly matching TRBD1 (6 bases). The CDR3 is 11 amino acids. Germline V gene data show CDR1 as SGHDT and CDR2 as YYEEEE. Trimming stripped 3 bases from V and 13 bases from J, with 13 bases between. The CDR3 nucleotides are TGTGCCAGCAGCTCTACAGGGCTTCTGTACTTC. It translates to CASSSTGLLYF.

The gene calls are TRBV2 and TRBJ1-2; D not resolved. The CDR3 sequence is 15 residues long. Germline V gene data show CDR1 as SNHLY and CDR2 as FYNNEI. Trimming pared 4 bases from V and 0 bases from J, leaving 12 bases between. CDR3 in DNA: TGTGCCAGCAGTGGAGACCCCACAGCTAACTATGGCTACACCTTC. The encoded protein is CASSGDPTANYGYTF. The complete variable domain, with remaining parts taken from reference TRBV2 and TRBJ1-2, reads EPEVTQTPSHQVTQMGQEVILRCVPISNHLYFYWYRQILGQKVEFLVSFYNNEISEKSEIFDDQFSVERPDGSNFTLKIRSTKLEDSAMYFCASSGDPTANYGYTFGSGTRLTVV.

The rearrangement uses TRBV6-1 and TRBJ1-1, with unresolved D. CDR3 length: 13 amino acids. The V gene's germline CDR1 is MNHNS and CDR2 SASEGT. Trimming removed 3 bases from V and 3 bases from J, with 8 bases in between. The CDR3 DNA follows: TGTGCCAGCAGTGAGATCGGGGACACTGAAGCTTTCTTT. Translating it yields CASSEIGDTEAFF.

J is TRBJ2-1 and V is TRBV5-1; TRBD2 matches at 7 bases. CDR3 length: 14 residues. V was pared by 0 bases and J by 9 bases, with 6 bases of the junction left unmatched. The germline V gene encodes CDR1 SGHRS and CDR2 YFSETQ. CDR3 DNA sequence: TGCGCCAGCAGCTTGGCGCCGGGGGGAAGTGAGCAGTTCTTC. Its translation: CASSLAPGGSEQFF.

The J gene is TRBJ1-5, the V gene TRBV6-5; D is possibly TRBD1 (6 bases). Germline assignment: CDR1 MNHEY and CDR2 SVGAGI. The V gene lost 10 bases and the J gene lost 2 bases, with 15 bases spanning the gap. This CDR3 is 14 amino acids long. CDR3 sequence: CATKGGSGNQPQHF. CDR3 sequence (DNA): TGTGCCACCAAGGGGGGGAGTGGCAATCAGCCCCAGCATTTT.

The chain carries TRBV29-1 and TRBJ2-7, with TRBD2 matching 7 bases. Germline V gives CDR1 SQVTM, CDR2 ANQGSEA. The CDR3 contains 15 residues. Trimming cost V 1 base and J 7 bases; bases outside gene matches: 13. The chain's CDR3 is CSVEGRAGTSREQYF. CDR3 nucleotides: TGCAGCGTTGAAGGTCGAGCGGGGACCTCGAGGGAGCAGTACTTC.

The J gene is TRBJ1-2, the V gene TRBV5-4, with D unresolved. Trimming removed 6 bases from V and 6 bases from J, with 18 bases in between. Germline CDR1 reads SGHNT; CDR2 reads YYREEE (reference sequence). The CDR3 is made up of 14 amino acids. For the CDR3, the DNA is TGTGCCAGCATCGACCAAGTCCGGGTTGATGGCTACACCTTC. Amino acids: CASIDQVRVDGYTF.

The V gene is TRBV30, the J gene TRBJ2-7, with 9 bases matching TRBD1. Germline V gene data show CDR1 as GTSNPN and CDR2 as SVGIG (reference sequence). V lost 3 bases and J lost 7; bases outside the gene matches: 4. The CDR3 loop spans 12 amino acids. CDR3 amino acids: CAWSEDRGEQYF. DNA of the CDR3: TGTGCCTGGAGCGAGGACAGGGGAGAGCAGTACTTC.

The rearrangement uses TRBV29-1 and TRBJ1-2; the D gene is possibly TRBD1 (5 bases). The germline gives CDR1 SQVTM, CDR2 ANQGSEA. V gave up 5 bases and J gave up 8 bases, with 18 bases separating them. The CDR3 runs 13 residues. The CDR3 protein is CSVRRGGVGGYTF. The DNA for the CDR3 is TGCAGCGTTAGGAGGGGCGGGGTTGGGGGCTACACCTTC.

This chain joins TRBV10-3 and TRBJ1-1, with TRBD1 matching over 8 bases. Germline V gene lookup returns CDR1 ENHRY and CDR2 SYGVKD. With V trimmed by 7 bases and J by 0 bases, 4 bases remained unmatched. This CDR3 is 14 amino acids long. The CDR3 reads CAITRQGMNTEAFF. The CDR3 DNA follows: TGTGCCATCACCCGACAGGGGATGAACACTGAAGCTTTCTTT.

This chain uses TRBV5-1 with TRBJ2-2; possible D gene TRBD2, 5 bases. This CDR3 has 17 amino acids. Germline V gene data show CDR1 as SGHRS and CDR2 as YFSETQ. V lost 3 bases and J 3 bases, leaving 18 bases between the germline ends. Here the CDR3 reads CASSSSPGLGDTGELFF. In nucleotides, the CDR3 is TGCGCCAGCAGCTCCAGCCCGGGCCTCGGGGACACCGGGGAGCTGTTTTTT.

The CDR3 sequence is CSVDGRASGETQYF. The CDR3 DNA is TGCAGCGTTGACGGGAGGGCCTCAGGGGAGACCCAGTACTTC. This chain joins TRBV29-1 and TRBJ2-5; 8 nucleotides match TRBD2. With 3 bases clipped from V and 5 bases from J, the junction kept 8 bases outside the gene matches. The germline V gene encodes CDR1 SQVTM and CDR2 ANQGSEA. The CDR3 sequence is 14 residues long.

The chain uses TRBV10-1 and TRBJ2-1, with 8 bases lining up with TRBD2. The CDR3 is 15 amino acids. The germline V gene has CDR1 WNHNN and CDR2 SYGVQD (reference sequence). V lost 3 bases and J lost 6; bases outside the gene matches: 7. CDR3 DNA: TGCGCCAGCAGTGACCCCGGGGCGGGGGGCAATGAGCAGTTCTTC. Its translation: CASSDPGAGGNEQFF.

The chain combines TRBV7-9 with TRBJ1-1; D gene unclear. CDR3 length: 12 amino acids. V shed 3 bases and J shed 6 bases, with 8 bases lying between them. The germline CDR1 and CDR2 sequences are SEHNR and FQNEAQ (reference sequence). CDR3 nucleotides: TGTGCCAGCAGCTTTTTGCGGGCTGAAGCTTTCTTT. This gives the protein CASSFLRAEAFF.

This rearrangement joins TRBV11-2 to TRBJ1-2; 8 bases align to TRBD1. The CDR3 loop spans 16 amino acids. V dropped 2 bases and J dropped 6; count of bases not matched to a gene: 11. CDR1 and CDR2 (germline): SGHAT, FQNNGV. This CDR3 is CASSLRQGAFANGYTF. The CDR3 nucleotides read TGTGCCAGCAGCTTACGGCAGGGGGCGTTTGCAAATGGCTACACCTTC.

This chain uses TRBV6-5 with TRBJ2-3, with 9 nucleotides matching TRBD2. The junction had 6 bases not matched to a gene; V was cut back by 9 bases and J by 8 bases. Germline CDR1 and CDR2: MNHEY and SVGAGI. This CDR3 spans 12 amino acids. CDR3 residues: CASTETSGTQYF. In DNA form, the CDR3 reads TGTGCCAGTACGGAGACTAGCGGTACGCAGTATTTT.

A word on this clone: One end of the junction fails to match germline, which may point to a read error. The chain links TRBV11-3 to TRBJ1-4; 8 bases agree with TRBD1. The CDR3 contains 15 residues. The germline V gene has CDR1 SGHNT and CDR2 YENEEA. CDR3 region: CASSRNRGDNEKPFF. The CDR3 DNA reads as TGTGCCAGCAGCCGCAACAGGGGGGACAATGAAAAACCGTTTTTT.

The chain carries TRBV19 and TRBJ1-2; TRBD1 is a possible D gene (6 bases). Germline V gives CDR1 LNHDA, CDR2 SQIVND (reference sequence). The V end was cut by 0 bases, the J end by 6 bases, with 8 bases between. This CDR3 is 13 amino acids long. The CDR3 bases are TGTGCCAGTAGTATAGACCGGACAGATGGCTACACCTTC. Translation gives CASSIDRTDGYTF.

The rearrangement joins TRBV2 to TRBJ2-4; D not resolved. Germline values: CDR1 SNHLY, CDR2 FYNNEI. This CDR3 is built from 12 residues. Trimming stripped 6 bases from V and 5 bases from J, with 8 bases between. CDR3 sequence: CASRGPENIQYF. The DNA of the CDR3 is TGTGCCAGCAGGGGCCCAGAAAACATTCAGTACTTC.